The 30 T cell receptor beta chains listed next were all sequenced from one sample in a study of T cell changes during pregnancy in multiple sclerosis. Libraries were prepared by immunoSEQ multiplex PCR; TCRdb keeps only in-frame clonotypes and omits some of them. The sample lists tens of thousands of clones; approximately 86% were seen once. Source: CD4+ T cells from peripheral blood mononuclear cells, taken in the first trimester of pregnancy. The receptors derive from a female donor in good health, enrolled as a control in a pregnancy study.

This clone showed up just a few times. The V call is TRBV4-1, the J call TRBJ1-4; TRBD1 matches at 12 bases. From germline, CDR1 is MGHRA and CDR2 YSYEKL. This CDR3 contains 17 residues. With V trimmed by 4 bases and J by 8 bases, 11 bases remained unmatched. For the CDR3, the DNA is TGCGCCAGCAGCCCGCAGAGGGGACAGGGGGCGAGGGAAAAACTGTTTTTT. As protein: CASSPQRGQGAREKLFF.

The rearrangement joins TRBV2 to TRBJ1-2; 10 bases agree with TRBD1. Germline V gives CDR1 SNHLY, CDR2 FYNNEI. V gave up 3 bases and J gave up 2 bases; unmatched junction bases: 3. The CDR3 totals 15 residues. Here the CDR3 DNA reads TGTGCCAGCAGTGATGACAGGGGGCAGAACTATGGCTACACCTTC. The encoded protein is CASSDDRGQNYGYTF. Filled out from reference TRBV2 and TRBJ1-2, the complete variable domain reads EPEVTQTPSHQVTQMGQEVILRCVPISNHLYFYWYRQILGQKVEFLVSFYNNEISEKSEIFDDQFSVERPDGSNFTLKIRSTKLEDSAMYFCASSDDRGQNYGYTFGSGTRLTVV.

The rearrangement joins TRBV13 to TRBJ1-1; D not certain. Germline loops: CDR1 PRHDT, CDR2 FYEKMQ (reference sequence). Trimming took off 0 bases at V and 0 bases at J, with 8 bases between the two ends. The CDR3 has 15 residues. The chain's CDR3 is CASSLGGRMNTEAFF. The CDR3 region has the DNA TGTGCCAGCAGCTTAGGGGGCAGGATGAACACTGAAGCTTTCTTT.

The chain employs TRBV4-2 and TRBJ2-5, with 11 bases lining up with TRBD2. From germline, CDR1 is LGHNA and CDR2 YNFKEQ. The V and J ends lost 4 bases and 2 bases, in that order; junction bases with no gene match: 9. The CDR3 has 17 amino acids. CDR3: CASSPDSGLAVQETQYF. The CDR3 nucleotides read TGTGCCAGCAGCCCGGATTCGGGACTAGCGGTTCAAGAGACCCAGTACTTC.

This chain uses TRBV11-3 with TRBJ1-1, with a weak D call TRBD1 (5 bases). The ends were cut back, 5 bases at V and 5 bases at J, with 18 bases in the middle. The germline gives CDR1 SGHNT, CDR2 YENEEA. The CDR3 sequence is 15 residues long. The CDR3 spells CASSREWGVDTEAFF. The CDR3 coding sequence is TGTGCCAGCAGCCGAGAATGGGGGGTAGATACTGAAGCTTTCTTT.

V and J are TRBV4-3 and TRBJ2-3; D call uncertain. The CDR3 is made up of 14 amino acids. The germline CDR1 and CDR2 sequences are LGHNA and YSLEER. V was shortened by 4 bases and J by 2 bases, with 10 bases between the two germline ends. The CDR3 nucleotides read TGCGCCAGCAGCCTCTATGTGCTCACAGATACGCAGTATTTT. Translating gives CASSLYVLTDTQYF.

The gene calls are TRBV19 and TRBJ1-1, with 8 positions matching TRBD1. The CDR3 consists of 14 residues. V lost 6 bases and J lost 6; bases outside the gene matches: 9. The germline V gene has CDR1 LNHDA and CDR2 SQIVND (reference sequence). In nucleotides, the CDR3 is TGTGCCAGTAGAACAGGGACAGGTACGTCTGAAGCTTTCTTT. It translates to CASRTGTGTSEAFF. Based on the CDR3 plus reference TRBV19 and TRBJ1-1, the full variable domain is DGGITQSPKYLFRKEGQNVTLSCEQNLNHDAMYWYRQDPGQGLRLIYYSQIVNDFQKGDIAEGYSVSREKKESFPLTVTSAQKNPTAFYLCASRTGTGTSEAFFGQGTRLTVV.

The chain has TRBV9 and TRBJ2-7; 8 nucleotides agree with TRBD2. The CDR3 is 15 residues long. V was clipped by 0 bases and J by 4 bases; unmatched bases: 6. Germline-derived CDR1 and CDR2 are SGDLS and YYNGEE. In DNA form, the CDR3 reads TGTGCCAGCAGCGTAGACGGGAGGGGGGGATACGAGCAGTACTTC. Translated, it gives CASSVDGRGGYEQYF.

The chain has TRBV7-9 and TRBJ1-2; TRBD1 matches at 8 bases. Germline CDR1 reads SEHNR; CDR2 reads FQNEAQ (reference sequence). The CDR3 extends over 14 amino acids. The trim removed 1 base at V and 4 bases at J, leaving 2 bases unmatched. The CDR3: CASSLGTGTYGYTF. The CDR3 region has the DNA TGTGCCAGCAGCTTAGGGACAGGGACCTATGGCTACACCTTC.

This rearrangement joins TRBV7-9 to TRBJ1-4, with TRBD1 matching 7 bases. V was pared by 5 bases and J by 2 bases, with 5 bases of the junction left unmatched. Germline V gene data show CDR1 as SEHNR and CDR2 as FQNEAQ (reference sequence). The CDR3 has 15 amino acids. CDR3 DNA sequence: TGTGCCAGCAGCCTACAGACAGGGACTAATGAAAAACTGTTTTTT. Translating gives CASSLQTGTNEKLFF.

On this clone: Other DNA sequences in the sample encode the same CDR3. The V gene is TRBV4-3, the J gene TRBJ2-7; possible D gene TRBD1, 5 bases. Germline V gene lookup returns CDR1 LGHNA and CDR2 YSLEER. Between the trimmed V and J ends, which lost 0 bases and 3 bases, there was a span of 12 bases. The CDR3 extends over 15 amino acids. CDR3 in amino acids: CASSQEVQGIYEQYF. CDR3 coding DNA: TGCGCCAGCAGCCAAGAGGTCCAGGGTATCTACGAGCAGTACTTC.

The CDR3 spells CASSREGANNSPLHF. The CDR3 DNA follows: TGTGCCAGCTCGAGAGAGGGGGCAAATAATTCACCCCTCCACTTT. The gene calls are TRBV6-6 and TRBJ1-6; 7 bases line up with TRBD1. The V segment lost 8 bases and the J segment 5 bases; nucleotides outside the gene matches: 9. In germline, CDR1 is MNHNY, CDR2 SVGAGI (reference sequence). The CDR3 length is 15 residues.

The J gene is TRBJ2-6, the V gene TRBV25-1; 8 nucleotides align to TRBD1. Germline CDR1 MGHDK, CDR2 SYGVNS. CDR3 length: 18 amino acids. The J segment lost 0 bases and the V segment lost 4 bases, leaving 8 bases of the junction unmatched. CDR3 DNA: TGTGCCAGCAGTGTATTAGGGACAGGCAACTCTGGGGCCAACGTCCTGACTTTC. Protein product: CASSVLGTGNSGANVLTF.

The chain uses TRBV7-9 and TRBJ1-1; D is perhaps TRBD1 (5 bases). Germline V lookup: CDR1 SEHNR, CDR2 FQNEAQ (reference sequence). CDR3 length: 16 residues. Trimming removed 5 bases from V and 0 bases from J, with 16 bases in between. CDR3 protein: CASSPTPGGMNTEAFF. The CDR3 DNA is TGTGCCAGCAGCCCAACACCTGGGGGGATGAACACTGAAGCTTTCTTT.

V usage is TRBV6-7 and J usage is TRBJ2-4; D perhaps matches TRBD1 (5 bases). TRBV6-7 is known as an ORF, though its function is uncertain. The V end was cut by 1 base, the J end by 8 bases, with 18 bases between. The CDR3 is 16 amino acids. Here the CDR3 DNA reads TGTGCCAGCAGTTACTTTCGGCAGGGAATTTTGGACATTCAGTACTTC. Translating gives CASSYFRQGILDIQYF.

The chain has TRBV4-3 and TRBJ1-6; TRBD1 is a possible D gene (5 bases). The V end lost 0 bases, the J end lost 14 bases, and 17 bases lay between the germline ends. This CDR3 has 15 amino acids. Germline-derived CDR1 and CDR2 are LGHNA and YSLEER. In DNA, the CDR3 is TGCGCCAGCAGCCAAGATGCCCAGGGACGGAGGGCCCTCCACTTT. Its protein product is CASSQDAQGRRALHF.

V usage is TRBV5-6 and J usage is TRBJ1-3; no clear D gene. The CDR3 is 17 residues long. V lost 0 bases and J 2 bases, leaving 15 bases between the germline ends. Germline CDR1 SGHDT, CDR2 YYEEEE. The CDR3, as DNA: TGTGCCAGCAGCTTGGAAGTTAGCGGCAAAGCTGGAAACACCATATATTTT. It specifies CASSLEVSGKAGNTIYF.

For the CDR3, the DNA is TGTGCCAGCAGACCGCCTAGCGGGGGCACAGATACGCAGTATTTT. Its protein is CASRPPSGGTDTQYF. This rearrangement joins TRBV2 to TRBJ2-3; TRBD2 aligns across 9 bases. J lost 1 base, V lost 6 bases, and 5 bases had no gene match. This CDR3 contains 15 residues. Germline CDR1 SNHLY, CDR2 FYNNEI.

The rearrangement joins TRBV9 to TRBJ2-5, with TRBD2 identical over 7 bases. Germline V CDR1 and CDR2: SGDLS, YYNGEE. V shed 2 bases, J shed 5 bases, and the junction held 21 bases outside the gene matches. This CDR3 comprises 19 residues. The CDR3 sequence is CASSVGGTSQTLIYETQYF. Here the CDR3 DNA reads TGTGCCAGCAGCGTCGGGGGGACTTCTCAGACCCTGATCTACGAGACCCAGTACTTC. Full variable domain (missing parts from reference TRBV9 and TRBJ2-5): DSGVTQTPKHLITATGQRVTLRCSPRSGDLSVYWYQQSLDQGLQFLIQYYNGEERAKGNILERFSAQQFPDLHSELNLSSLELGDSALYFCASSVGGTSQTLIYETQYFGPGTRLLVL.

This chain connects TRBV19 to TRBJ1-2; D uncertain. This CDR3 comprises 15 residues. The V gene's germline CDR1 is LNHDA and CDR2 SQIVND (reference sequence). Trimming left V 6 bases short and J 7 bases short, with 21 bases between. The CDR3 region has the DNA TGTGCCAGTAGGGCCCCCGGCTCCAGAGGTGGTGGCTACACCTTC. It encodes CASRAPGSRGGGYTF.

V is TRBV11-1 and J is TRBJ2-5; TRBD1 is a possible D gene (6 bases). This CDR3 contains 16 residues. Germline CDR1 is SGHAT and CDR2 is FQDESV (reference sequence). The V gene lost 1 base and the J gene lost 3 bases, with 15 bases spanning the gap. The CDR3 DNA sequence: TGTGCCAGCAGCTTAGGAGCCAGGGGCCGCGAAGAGACCCAGTACTTC. Protein product: CASSLGARGREETQYF.

This clone was seen a single time. The chain recombines TRBV6-5 with TRBJ2-5; 7 bases line up with TRBD1. The ends lost 0 bases at V and 2 bases at J; junction bases unmatched: 0. The germline CDR1 and CDR2 sequences are MNHEY and SVGAGI. The CDR3 loop spans 14 amino acids. CDR3 DNA sequence: TGTGCCAGCAGTTACTCGACAGGGCAAGAGACCCAGTACTTC. This codes for CASSYSTGQETQYF.

The chain employs TRBV5-1 and TRBJ2-7; 10 nucleotides match TRBD2. CDR1 is SGHRS and CDR2 is YFSETQ in the germline V gene. This CDR3 contains 16 residues. The junction had 8 bases not matched to a gene; V was cut back by 3 bases and J by 2 bases. CDR3 bases: TGCGCCAGCAGCTCCGAGGGACTAGCGATTACCTACGAGCAGTACTTC. Translation: CASSSEGLAITYEQYF.

The V and J genes are TRBV25-1 and TRBJ1-3; D might be TRBD1 (5 bases). CDR3 length: 14 amino acids. Trimming pared 7 bases from V and 1 base from J, leaving 11 bases between. The V gene's germline CDR1 is MGHDK and CDR2 SYGVNS. CDR3 region: CASMRSGSGNTIYF. DNA for the CDR3: TGTGCCAGCATGCGTTCAGGGTCTGGAAACACCATATATTTT.

This chain links TRBV6-6 with TRBJ2-7, with D perhaps TRBD1 (5 bases). This CDR3 comprises 15 residues. Between the trimmed V and J ends, which lost 6 bases and 2 bases, there was a span of 17 bases. Germline V CDR1 and CDR2: MNHNY, SVGAGI (reference sequence). In DNA form, the CDR3 reads TGTGCCAGCAGATTCCGTGTGGGGCCAACCTACGAGCAGTACTTC. Its protein is CASRFRVGPTYEQYF.

V usage is TRBV25-1 and J usage is TRBJ2-1; 8 bases map to TRBD1. V trimming: 7 bases; J trimming: 2 bases; junction bases outside the gene matches: 7. The CDR3 length is 15 residues. Germline CDR1 reads MGHDK; CDR2 reads SYGVNS. The CDR3 loop reads CASTPDRAAYNEQFF. CDR3 bases: TGTGCCAGCACTCCGGACAGGGCGGCCTACAATGAGCAGTTCTTC.

This chain links TRBV6-5 with TRBJ2-3; D is perhaps TRBD1 (5 bases). This CDR3 region has 14 residues. Trimming left V 0 bases short and J 5 bases short, with 9 bases between. CDR1 is MNHEY and CDR2 is SVGAGI in the germline V gene. Here the CDR3 reads CASSYSRGVDTQYF. CDR3 coding DNA: TGTGCCAGCAGTTACTCTAGGGGCGTAGATACGCAGTATTTT.

The rearrangement uses TRBV29-1 and TRBJ2-2, with 8 bases identical to TRBD1. Unmatched junction bases numbered 6, after V lost 5 bases and J lost 7 bases. Per the germline V gene, CDR1 is SQVTM and CDR2 is ANQGSEA. This CDR3 has 13 amino acids. This chain's CDR3 is CSVQGAVGGELFF. In nucleotides, the CDR3 is TGCAGCGTTCAGGGGGCAGTTGGCGGGGAGCTGTTTTTT.

V gene TRBV6-5 combines with J gene TRBJ1-2; D possibly corresponds to TRBD1 (5 bases). Looked up from germline, CDR1 is MNHEY and CDR2 is SVGAGI. CDR3 length: 13 amino acids. Trimming left V 5 bases short and J 4 bases short, with 11 bases between. In nucleotides, the CDR3 is TGTGCCAGCAGTCCTGACAGAATCTATGGCTACACCTTC. Translated: CASSPDRIYGYTF.

The chain is built from TRBV27 and TRBJ2-6; 7 nucleotides match TRBD2. CDR3 length equals 20 residues. Per germline, CDR1 MNHEY and CDR2 SMNVEV (reference sequence). Trimming removed 3 bases from V and 0 bases from J; junction bases left unmatched: 14. The CDR3 is CASSFVGGGPLSSGANVLTF. The CDR3 DNA sequence: TGTGCCAGCAGTTTTGTCGGCGGGGGTCCCCTCTCCTCTGGGGCCAACGTCCTGACTTTC. The whole variable domain, filled in from reference TRBV27 and TRBJ2-6, reads EAQVTQNPRYLITVTGKKLTVTCSQNMNHEYMSWYRQDPGLGLRQIYYSMNVEVTDKGDVPEGYKVSRKEKRNFPLILESPSPNQTSLYFCASSFVGGGPLSSGANVLTFGAGSRLTVL.